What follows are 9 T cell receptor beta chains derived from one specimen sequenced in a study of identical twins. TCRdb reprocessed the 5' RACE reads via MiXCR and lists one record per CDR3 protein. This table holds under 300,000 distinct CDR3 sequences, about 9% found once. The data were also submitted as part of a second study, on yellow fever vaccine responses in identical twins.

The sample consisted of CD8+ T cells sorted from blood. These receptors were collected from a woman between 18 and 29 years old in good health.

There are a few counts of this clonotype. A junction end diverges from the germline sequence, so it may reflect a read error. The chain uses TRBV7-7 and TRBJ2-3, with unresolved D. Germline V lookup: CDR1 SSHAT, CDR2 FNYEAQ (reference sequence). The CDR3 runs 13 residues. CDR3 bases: TGTGCTAGCAGCTCCCGGCTGGGAGATACGCAGTATTTT. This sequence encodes CASSSRLGDTQYF. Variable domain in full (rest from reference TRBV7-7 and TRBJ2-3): GAGVSQSPRYKVTKRGQDVTLRCDPISSHATLYWYQQALGQGPEFLTYFNYEAQPDKSGLPSDRFSAERPEGSISTLTIQRTEQRDSAMYRCASSSRLGDTQYFGPGTRLTVL.

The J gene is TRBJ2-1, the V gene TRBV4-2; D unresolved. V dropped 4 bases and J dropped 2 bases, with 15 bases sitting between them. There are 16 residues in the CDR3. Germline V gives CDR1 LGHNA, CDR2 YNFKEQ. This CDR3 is CASSRAGRDTYNEQFF. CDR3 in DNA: TGTGCCAGCAGCCGAGCCGGGCGAGATACCTACAATGAGCAGTTCTTC.

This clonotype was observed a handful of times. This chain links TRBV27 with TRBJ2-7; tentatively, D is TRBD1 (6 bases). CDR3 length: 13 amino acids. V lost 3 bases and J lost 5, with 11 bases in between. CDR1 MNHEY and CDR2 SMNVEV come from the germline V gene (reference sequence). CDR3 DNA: TGTGCCAGCAGTTTGTGGGGGCTCGACGAGCAGTACTTC. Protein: CASSLWGLDEQYF.

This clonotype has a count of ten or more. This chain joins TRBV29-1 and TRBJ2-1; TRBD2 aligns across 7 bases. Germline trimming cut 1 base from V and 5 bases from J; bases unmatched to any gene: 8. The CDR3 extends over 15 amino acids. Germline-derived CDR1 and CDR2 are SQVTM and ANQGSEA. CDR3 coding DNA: TGCAGCGTTGAAGGGCCGGGACTAACTAACAATGAGCAGTTCTTC. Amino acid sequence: CSVEGPGLTNNEQFF.

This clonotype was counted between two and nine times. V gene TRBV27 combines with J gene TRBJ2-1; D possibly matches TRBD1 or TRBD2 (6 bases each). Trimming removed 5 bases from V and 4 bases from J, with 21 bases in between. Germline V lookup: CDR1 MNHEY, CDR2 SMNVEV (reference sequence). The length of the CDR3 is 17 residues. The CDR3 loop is CASSPPPGASRYNEQFF. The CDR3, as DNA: TGTGCCAGCAGTCCTCCTCCGGGGGCCAGCCGATACAATGAGCAGTTCTTC.

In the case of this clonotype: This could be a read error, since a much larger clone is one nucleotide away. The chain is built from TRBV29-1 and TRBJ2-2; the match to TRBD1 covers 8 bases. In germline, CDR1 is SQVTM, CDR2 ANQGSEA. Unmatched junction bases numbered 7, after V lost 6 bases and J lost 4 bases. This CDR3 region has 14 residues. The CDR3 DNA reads TGCAGCGTAGGTGTCAGGGGGCCCACCGGGGAGCTGTTTTTT. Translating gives CSVGVRGPTGELFF.

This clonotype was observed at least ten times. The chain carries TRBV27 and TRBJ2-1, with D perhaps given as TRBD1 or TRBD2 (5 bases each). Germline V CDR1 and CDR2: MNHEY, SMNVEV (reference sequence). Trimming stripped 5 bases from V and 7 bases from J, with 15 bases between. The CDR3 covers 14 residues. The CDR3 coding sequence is TGTGCCAGCAGTACCGGGACGGCTCTTAATGAGCAGTTCTTC. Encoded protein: CASSTGTALNEQFF.

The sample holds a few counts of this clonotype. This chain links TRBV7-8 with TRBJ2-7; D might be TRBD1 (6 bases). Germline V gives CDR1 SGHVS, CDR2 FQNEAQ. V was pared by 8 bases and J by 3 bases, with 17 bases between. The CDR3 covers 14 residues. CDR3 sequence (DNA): TGTGCCAGCGCCGTTGGACAGCAGTTCTACGAGCAGTACTTC. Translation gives CASAVGQQFYEQYF.

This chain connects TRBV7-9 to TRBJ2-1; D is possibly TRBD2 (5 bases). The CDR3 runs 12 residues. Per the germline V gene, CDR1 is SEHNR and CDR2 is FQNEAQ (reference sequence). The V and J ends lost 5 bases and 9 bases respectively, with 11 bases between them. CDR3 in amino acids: CASSPGSGEQFF. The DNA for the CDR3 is TGTGCCAGCAGCCCTGGGAGCGGTGAGCAGTTCTTC.